These 27 T cell receptor beta chains share one sample of origin, sequenced in a study of cytomegalovirus exposure and HLA in healthy donors. The PCR made use of 60 Vbeta and 13 Jbeta primers. TCRdb's copy holds only in-frame clones and misses some; the assay was immunoSEQ multiplex PCR. The sample includes approximately 140,000 clones, over 70% seen only once; the top ten take approximately 2.6%. Material for sequencing was PBMCs. These receptors came from a woman aged 55-69 years in good health and CMV-seropositive.

The chain's CDR3 is CASSLSGNSPLHF. CDR3 coding DNA: TGCGCCAGCAGCTTGTCAGGGAATTCACCCCTCCACTTT. V usage is TRBV5-1 and J usage is TRBJ1-6, with a weak D call TRBD1 (5 bases). V was trimmed by 1 base and J by 7 bases, leaving 6 bases between them. The CDR3 loop spans 13 amino acids. Germline V CDR1 and CDR2: SGHRS, YFSETQ. The whole variable domain, filled in from reference TRBV5-1 and TRBJ1-6, reads KAGVTQTPRYLIKTRGQQVTLSCSPISGHRSVSWYQQTPGQGLQFLFEYFSETQRNKGNFPGRFSGRQFSNSRSEMNVSTLELGDSALYLCASSLSGNSPLHFGNGTRLTVT.

The CDR3 DNA reads as TGCGCCAGCAGCTTGGGGGGAACTGACAGGGGGAACTCACCCCTCCACTTT. Amino acids: CASSLGGTDRGNSPLHF. The genes are TRBV5-1 and TRBJ1-6; 9 nucleotides line up with TRBD1. Germline CDR1 SGHRS, CDR2 YFSETQ. CDR3 length: 17 amino acids. Losses at the gene ends were 0 bases for V and 10 bases for J; bases not matched to a gene: 11.

This clone was counted only a few times. The rearrangement links TRBV4-2 to TRBJ2-6; the D is unclear. V lost 0 bases, J lost 6 bases, and 18 bases lay in between. CDR1 LGHNA and CDR2 YNFKEQ come from the germline V gene. The length of the CDR3 is 18 residues. CDR3 nucleotide sequence: TGTGCCAGCAGCCAAGATATACAGAGTGGATACGAGGCCAACGTCCTGACTTTC. Protein product: CASSQDIQSGYEANVLTF.

The chain employs TRBV7-9 and TRBJ2-3; the match to TRBD1 covers 7 bases. The V segment lost 0 bases and the J segment 0 bases; nucleotides outside the gene matches: 3. Germline V gene lookup returns CDR1 SEHNR and CDR2 FQNEAQ (reference sequence). This CDR3 has 16 amino acids. CDR3 bases: TGTGCCAGCAGCTTAGCCGGGACAGCTAGCACAGATACGCAGTATTTT. Translating it yields CASSLAGTASTDTQYF. The full variable domain, rest sourced from reference TRBV7-9 and TRBJ2-3, is DTGVSQNPRHKITKRGQNVTFRCDPISEHNRLYWYRQTLGQGPEFLTYFQNEAQLEKSRLLSDRFSAERPKGSFSTLEIQRTEQGDSAMYLCASSLAGTASTDTQYFGPGTRLTVL.

There are a few counts of this clone. The V and J genes are TRBV9 and TRBJ2-1; 15 nucleotides align to TRBD2. Trimming removed 4 bases from V and 5 bases from J; junction bases left unmatched: 4. The germline gives CDR1 SGDLS, CDR2 YYNGEE. The CDR3 length is 16 residues. CDR3 bases: TGTGCCAGCAGCCCTGGGACTAGCGGGGGGCACAATGAGCAGTTCTTC. It is translated as CASSPGTSGGHNEQFF.

A word on this clone: Other DNA sequences of this sample code for an identical CDR3. The chain carries TRBV10-1 and TRBJ2-3, with TRBD2 identical over 9 bases. The V gene end was trimmed by 2 bases and the J gene end by 4 bases; junction bases not matched to a gene: 4. The germline CDR1 and CDR2 sequences are WNHNN and SYGVQD (reference sequence). This CDR3 has 15 residues. For the CDR3, the DNA is TGCGCCAGCAGTGAGCCAGCGGGGGGCCCAGATACGCAGTATTTT. Amino acid sequence: CASSEPAGGPDTQYF.

This clone was counted a single time. The rearrangement links TRBV9 to TRBJ1-2, with 7 bases fitting TRBD1. There are 15 residues in the CDR3. Germline V lookup: CDR1 SGDLS, CDR2 YYNGEE. Losses at the gene ends were 4 bases for V and 4 bases for J; bases not matched to a gene: 10. The CDR3 nucleotides are TGTGCCAGCAGCCCACCGGGACAGTCCCTCTATGGCTACACCTTC. It yields the protein CASSPPGQSLYGYTF.

This clone was counted once. CDR3: CAIRSGVYGYTEAFF. CDR3 in DNA: TGTGCCATCAGGTCGGGGGTCTACGGGTACACTGAAGCTTTCTTT. The chain links TRBV10-3 to TRBJ1-1, with D perhaps TRBD1 (5 bases). Germline CDR1 reads ENHRY; CDR2 reads SYGVKD. This CDR3 spans 15 amino acids. Trimming cost V 6 bases and J 3 bases, with 17 bases left between them.

V is TRBV9 and J is TRBJ2-5; D is unclear. Germline CDR1 is SGDLS and CDR2 is YYNGEE. This CDR3 has 11 residues. V gave up 4 bases and J gave up 4 bases, with 5 bases separating them. CDR3 nucleotide sequence: TGTGCCAGCAGCATCTCAGAGACCCAGTACTTC. Protein sequence: CASSISETQYF.

V and J are TRBV7-6 and TRBJ1-2; 8 bases fit TRBD1. The V gene's germline CDR1 is SGHVS and CDR2 FNYEAQ. The V segment lost 5 bases and the J segment 10 bases; nucleotides outside the gene matches: 24. CDR3 length equals 18 residues. The CDR3 DNA is TGTGCCAGCAGCCCGATGCCGGGCAGGGGGCGCGGGCCCACCATCTACACCTTC. This sequence encodes CASSPMPGRGRGPTIYTF.

This clone was observed a few times. This chain uses TRBV5-1 with TRBJ1-1; 8 positions agree with TRBD1. This CDR3 has 16 amino acids. Germline V gives CDR1 SGHRS, CDR2 YFSETQ. The V segment lost 4 bases and the J segment 4 bases; nucleotides outside the gene matches: 12. CDR3 DNA: TGCGCCAGCAGCCACCAATCCCAGGGGGCAGGCACTGAAGCTTTCTTT. Translated: CASSHQSQGAGTEAFF.

In DNA, the CDR3 is TGTGCCAGCAGTCCCACAAATGAGCAGTTCTTC. Encoded protein: CASSPTNEQFF. This chain joins TRBV2 and TRBJ2-1; D gene ambiguous. With 5 bases removed from V and 7 bases from J, the gap between germline ends came to 6 bases. The CDR3 totals 11 residues. CDR1 and CDR2 (germline): SNHLY, FYNNEI.

This clone has more than one count but fewer than ten. The chain couples TRBV28 to TRBJ1-5; 7 positions match TRBD1. The CDR3 is made up of 13 amino acids. Germline loops: CDR1 MDHEN, CDR2 SYDVKM. J was trimmed by 3 bases and V by 6 bases; bases with no gene match: 2. The CDR3 nucleotides read TGTGCCAGCAGACAGGGGAACAATCAGCCCCAGCATTTT. Its protein product is CASRQGNNQPQHF.

This chain connects TRBV29-1 to TRBJ1-1; the match to TRBD1 covers 9 bases. This CDR3 has 13 residues. The trim removed 7 bases at V and 4 bases at J, leaving 7 bases unmatched. The germline V gene encodes CDR1 SQVTM and CDR2 ANQGSEA. The CDR3: CSAIQGAGTEAFF. The CDR3 nucleotides are TGCAGCGCCATACAGGGGGCGGGCACTGAAGCTTTCTTT.

This clone was seen a single time. This chain joins TRBV5-4 and TRBJ2-2; 11 nucleotides agree with TRBD1. Unmatched junction bases numbered 7, after V lost 5 bases and J lost 7 bases. The CDR3 has 15 residues. Germline CDR1 SGHNT, CDR2 YYREEE (reference sequence). CDR3 protein: CASRKVDRGHGELFF. The CDR3, as DNA: TGTGCCAGCAGAAAAGTGGACAGGGGGCACGGGGAGCTGTTTTTT. Variable domain in full (rest from reference TRBV5-4 and TRBJ2-2): ETGVTQSPTHLIKTRGQQVTLRCSSQSGHNTVSWYQQALGQGPQFIFQYYREEENGRGNFPPRFSGLQFPNYSSELNVNALELDDSALYLCASRKVDRGHGELFFGEGSRLTVL.

This chain uses TRBV5-1 with TRBJ1-4; 8 bases are shared with TRBD1. Germline lookup yields CDR1 SGHRS and CDR2 YFSETQ. The J segment lost 2 bases and the V segment lost 3 bases, leaving 6 bases of the junction unmatched. The CDR3 length is 16 residues. CDR3 sequence reads: CASSWGAGGTNEKLFF. The CDR3 DNA reads TGCGCCAGCAGCTGGGGCGCAGGGGGCACTAATGAAAAACTGTTTTTT.

This clone occurred once. The chain recombines TRBV6-6 with TRBJ1-6, with a tentative D call TRBD1 (6 bases). CDR1 and CDR2 from the germline V gene are MNHNY and SVGAGI (reference sequence). The CDR3 runs to 14 residues. V lost 7 bases and J 6 bases, leaving 13 bases between the germline ends. CDR3 DNA sequence: TGTGCCAGCACCACCGGACAGTCTAATTCACCCCTCCACTTT. Its translation is CASTTGQSNSPLHF.

This chain joins TRBV28 and TRBJ1-5, with TRBD1 identical over 8 bases. Germline V CDR1 and CDR2: MDHEN, SYDVKM. The CDR3 length is 15 residues. V dropped 5 bases and J dropped 4; count of bases not matched to a gene: 7. Here the CDR3 DNA reads TGTGCCAGCAGTAGCGGGACAGGACAAAATCAGCCCCAGCATTTT. Translating it yields CASSSGTGQNQPQHF.

This clone was picked up a small number of times. The chain carries TRBV5-1 and TRBJ2-7; 8 nucleotides match TRBD1. V was pared by 0 bases and J by 6 bases, with 8 bases of the junction left unmatched. The CDR3 is 15 residues long. CDR1 and CDR2 (germline): SGHRS, YFSETQ. Written as DNA, the CDR3 is TGCGCCAGCAGCTTGGGAGGACAGGGAAGGGGCGAGCAGTACTTC. It codes for CASSLGGQGRGEQYF. Full variable domain (missing parts from reference TRBV5-1 and TRBJ2-7): KAGVTQTPRYLIKTRGQQVTLSCSPISGHRSVSWYQQTPGQGLQFLFEYFSETQRNKGNFPGRFSGRQFSNSRSEMNVSTLELGDSALYLCASSLGGQGRGEQYFGPGTRLTVT.

The chain combines TRBV18 with TRBJ2-4; tentatively, D is TRBD2 (6 bases). V was pared by 1 base and J by 6 bases, with 25 bases between. CDR1 KGHSH and CDR2 LQKENI come from the germline V gene. The CDR3 sequence is 19 residues long. Here the CDR3 DNA reads TGTGCCAGCTCACCACGGGGAGGTTTTGAAGGCAGGGTAGGAAACATTCAGTACTTC. Its protein product is CASSPRGGFEGRVGNIQYF. The full variable domain, its missing parts supplied by reference TRBV18 and TRBJ2-4, is NAGVMQNPRHLVRRRGQEARLRCSPMKGHSHVYWYRQLPEEGLKFMVYLQKENIIDESGMPKERFSAEFPKEGPSILRIQQVVRGDSAAYFCASSPRGGFEGRVGNIQYFGAGTRLSVL.

V usage is TRBV6-6 and J usage is TRBJ1-2; no reliable D call. V gave up 0 bases and J gave up 2 bases, with 7 bases separating them. The CDR3 runs 14 residues. Germline CDR1 and CDR2: MNHNY and SVGAGI (reference sequence). CDR3 sequence: CASSYSNGNYGYTF. The CDR3 DNA is TGTGCCAGCAGTTACTCAAACGGGAACTATGGCTACACCTTC.

This chain uses TRBV6-5 with TRBJ1-3; no reliable D call. Germline CDR1 reads MNHEY; CDR2 reads SVGAGI. The CDR3 sequence is 14 residues long. Trimming left V 7 bases short and J 6 bases short, with 16 bases between. The CDR3 spells CASTSDKLKNTIYF. DNA of the CDR3: TGTGCCAGCACCTCCGACAAGTTGAAAAACACCATATATTTT.

The chain couples TRBV7-9 to TRBJ1-3; the match to TRBD1 covers 9 bases. This CDR3 spans 18 amino acids. V dropped 0 bases and J dropped 4; count of bases not matched to a gene: 10. Germline CDR1 reads SEHNR; CDR2 reads FQNEAQ (reference sequence). CDR3 loop: CASSLASGTGLGGNTIYF. The CDR3 DNA reads as TGTGCCAGCAGCTTAGCGTCTGGGACAGGGCTTGGCGGAAACACCATATATTTT.

CDR3 loop: CASGFWRQGSAHNQPQHF. The CDR3 DNA sequence: TGTGCTAGTGGTTTTTGGAGACAGGGGTCCGCACACAATCAGCCCCAGCATTTT. The chain joins TRBV12-5 to TRBJ1-5; TRBD1 aligns across 8 bases. The V gene's germline CDR1 is LGHNT and CDR2 FRNRAP. The CDR3 is 18 residues long. J lost 3 bases, V lost 3 bases, and 13 bases had no gene match.

The table lists this clone with a few counts. The chain joins TRBV5-1 to TRBJ2-7; D gene unclear. V dropped 1 base and J dropped 1 base, with 6 bases sitting between them. This CDR3 contains 13 residues. Germline V gives CDR1 SGHRS, CDR2 YFSETQ. The CDR3 region has the DNA TGCGCCAGCAGCTTGCGCAGTTCCTACGAGCAGTACTTC. The encoded protein is CASSLRSSYEQYF.

CDR3 DNA: TGTGCCAGCAGCGTATCTGGAGGGGACACTGAAGCTTTCTTT. This codes for CASSVSGGDTEAFF. The chain recombines TRBV9 with TRBJ1-1; TRBD1 is a possible D gene (5 bases). The CDR3 sequence is 14 residues long. Germline V gene data show CDR1 as SGDLS and CDR2 as YYNGEE. V was pared by 1 base and J by 3 bases, with 10 bases between. Looking up the rest from reference TRBV9 and TRBJ1-1 gives the full variable domain: DSGVTQTPKHLITATGQRVTLRCSPRSGDLSVYWYQQSLDQGLQFLIQYYNGEERAKGNILERFSAQQFPDLHSELNLSSLELGDSALYFCASSVSGGDTEAFFGQGTRLTVV.

The chain has TRBV7-6 and TRBJ1-1; unclear D gene. The CDR3 runs to 15 residues. The germline CDR1 and CDR2 sequences are SGHVS and FNYEAQ. V dropped 5 bases and J dropped 0 bases, with 13 bases sitting between them. The DNA for the CDR3 is TGTGCCAGCAGCCCCATGGGTGCGGTGAACACTGAAGCTTTCTTT. This gives the protein CASSPMGAVNTEAFF.